Sequencing of this TCR beta chain was carried out in a study of blood T cell repertoires in COVID-19. The CDR3 totals 16 residues. Germline CDR1 and CDR2: LNHDA and SQIVND (reference sequence). V lost 4 bases and J 1 base, leaving 13 bases between the germline ends. Assay: immunoSEQ multiplex PCR; the TCRdb copy retains only in-frame clones and omits some. The data contain approximately 140,000 clones, approximately 90% of them seen just once; the ten biggest clones take up 18%. The sequencing input was peripheral blood. This receptor was taken from a man in his forties or fifties with active or convalescent COVID-19. The chain employs TRBV19 and TRBJ2-2, with a possible D match to TRBD1 (6 bases). This CDR3 is CASSTDRWGNTGELFF. CDR3 DNA: TGTGCCAGTAGTACCGACAGGTGGGGGAACACCGGGGAGCTGTTTTTT.